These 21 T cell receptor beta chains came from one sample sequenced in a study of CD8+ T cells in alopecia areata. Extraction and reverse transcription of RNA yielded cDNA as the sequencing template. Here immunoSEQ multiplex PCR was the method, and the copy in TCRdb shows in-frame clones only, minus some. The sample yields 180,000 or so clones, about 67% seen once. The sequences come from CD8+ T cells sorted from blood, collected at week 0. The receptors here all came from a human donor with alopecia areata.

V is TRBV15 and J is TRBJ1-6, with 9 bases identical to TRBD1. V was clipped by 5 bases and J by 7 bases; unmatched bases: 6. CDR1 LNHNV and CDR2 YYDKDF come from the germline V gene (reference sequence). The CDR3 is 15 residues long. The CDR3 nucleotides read TGTGCCACCAGCGGGCGGGGACAGGGAAATTCACCCCTCCACTTT. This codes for CATSGRGQGNSPLHF.

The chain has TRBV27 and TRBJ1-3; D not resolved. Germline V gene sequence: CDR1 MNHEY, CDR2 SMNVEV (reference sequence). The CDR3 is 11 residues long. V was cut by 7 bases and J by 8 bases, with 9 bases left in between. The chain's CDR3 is CASIYGDTIYF. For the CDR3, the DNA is TGTGCCAGCATTTACGGGGACACCATATATTTT.

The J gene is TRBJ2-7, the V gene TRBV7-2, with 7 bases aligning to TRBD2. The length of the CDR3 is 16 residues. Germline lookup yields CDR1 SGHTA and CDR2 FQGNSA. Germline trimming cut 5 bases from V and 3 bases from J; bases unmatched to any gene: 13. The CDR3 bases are TGTGCCAGCAGCCCCCACTGGACTAGTGGAGGCTACGAGCAGTACTTC. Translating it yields CASSPHWTSGGYEQYF.

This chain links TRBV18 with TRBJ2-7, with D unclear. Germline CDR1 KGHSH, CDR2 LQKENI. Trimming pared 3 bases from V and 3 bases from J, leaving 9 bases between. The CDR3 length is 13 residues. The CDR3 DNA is TGTGCCAGCTCACCTGGGTCAGACTACGAGCAGTACTTC. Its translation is CASSPGSDYEQYF.

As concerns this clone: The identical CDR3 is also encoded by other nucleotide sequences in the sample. As DNA, the CDR3 is TGTGCCTGGAGTGAAAGCTACGAGCAGTACTTC. It codes for CAWSESYEQYF. The chain combines TRBV30 with TRBJ2-7; D remains ambiguous. V lost 1 base and J 3 bases, leaving 4 bases between the germline ends. Germline V lookup: CDR1 GTSNPN, CDR2 SVGIG (reference sequence). The CDR3 runs 11 residues.

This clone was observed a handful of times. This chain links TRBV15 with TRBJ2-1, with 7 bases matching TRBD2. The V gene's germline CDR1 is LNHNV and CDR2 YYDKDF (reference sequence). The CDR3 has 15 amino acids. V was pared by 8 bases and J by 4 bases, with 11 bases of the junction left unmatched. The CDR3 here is CATAGSGTKYNEQFF. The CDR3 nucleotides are TGTGCCACCGCAGGCTCCGGGACTAAGTACAATGAGCAGTTCTTC.

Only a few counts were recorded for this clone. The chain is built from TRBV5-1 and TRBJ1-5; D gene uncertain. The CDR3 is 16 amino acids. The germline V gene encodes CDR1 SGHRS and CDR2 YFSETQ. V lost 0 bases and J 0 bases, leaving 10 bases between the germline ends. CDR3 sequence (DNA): TGCGCCAGCAGCTTGGAACGGTCTTATAGCAATCAGCCCCAGCATTTT. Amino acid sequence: CASSLERSYSNQPQHF.

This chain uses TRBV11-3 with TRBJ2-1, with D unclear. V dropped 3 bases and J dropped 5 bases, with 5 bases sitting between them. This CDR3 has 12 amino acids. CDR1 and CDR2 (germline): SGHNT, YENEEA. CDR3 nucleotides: TGTGCCAGCAGCTTCGGAGACAATGAGCAGTTCTTC. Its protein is CASSFGDNEQFF.

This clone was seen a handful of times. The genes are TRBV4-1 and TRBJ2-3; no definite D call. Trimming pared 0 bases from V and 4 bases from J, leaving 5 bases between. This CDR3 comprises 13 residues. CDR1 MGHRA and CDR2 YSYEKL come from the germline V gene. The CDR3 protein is CASSQDLPDTQYF. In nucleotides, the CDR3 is TGCGCCAGCAGCCAAGATTTACCAGATACGCAGTATTTT.

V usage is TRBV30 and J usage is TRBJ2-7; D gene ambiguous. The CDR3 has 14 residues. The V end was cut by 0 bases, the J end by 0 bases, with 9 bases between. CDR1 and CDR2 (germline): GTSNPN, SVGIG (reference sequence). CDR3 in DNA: TGTGCCTGGAGTGTAAGGGCCATCTCCTACGAGCAGTACTTC. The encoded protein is CAWSVRAISYEQYF.

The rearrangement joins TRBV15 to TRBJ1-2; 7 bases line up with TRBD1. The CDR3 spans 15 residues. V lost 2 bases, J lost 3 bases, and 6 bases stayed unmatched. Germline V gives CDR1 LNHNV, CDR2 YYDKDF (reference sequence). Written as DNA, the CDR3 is TGTGCCACCAGCAGATCCGGGACAGAGGACTATGGCTACACCTTC. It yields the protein CATSRSGTEDYGYTF.

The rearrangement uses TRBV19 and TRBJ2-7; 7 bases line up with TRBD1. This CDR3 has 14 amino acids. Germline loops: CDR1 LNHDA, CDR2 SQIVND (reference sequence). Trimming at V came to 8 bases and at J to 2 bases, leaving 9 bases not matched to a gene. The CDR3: CASGLPDRPYEQYF. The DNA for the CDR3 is TGTGCCAGTGGCCTCCCGGACAGGCCCTACGAGCAGTACTTC.

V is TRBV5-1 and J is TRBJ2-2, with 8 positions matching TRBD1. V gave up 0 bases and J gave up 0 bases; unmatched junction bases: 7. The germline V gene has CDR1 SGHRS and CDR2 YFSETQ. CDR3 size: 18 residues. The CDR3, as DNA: TGCGCCAGCAGCTTGGCCGACAGGGGATTCGCGAACACCGGGGAGCTGTTTTTT. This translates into CASSLADRGFANTGELFF.

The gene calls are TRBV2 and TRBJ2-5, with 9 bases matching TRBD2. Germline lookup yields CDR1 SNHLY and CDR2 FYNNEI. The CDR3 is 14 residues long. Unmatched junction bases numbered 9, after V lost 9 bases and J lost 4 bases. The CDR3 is CASSQAGGGETQYF. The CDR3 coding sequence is TGTGCCAGTAGTCAAGCGGGGGGCGGAGAGACCCAGTACTTC. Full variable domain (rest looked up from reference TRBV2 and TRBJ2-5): EPEVTQTPSHQVTQMGQEVILRCVPISNHLYFYWYRQILGQKVEFLVSFYNNEISEKSEIFDDQFSVERPDGSNFTLKIRSTKLEDSAMYFCASSQAGGGETQYFGPGTRLLVL.

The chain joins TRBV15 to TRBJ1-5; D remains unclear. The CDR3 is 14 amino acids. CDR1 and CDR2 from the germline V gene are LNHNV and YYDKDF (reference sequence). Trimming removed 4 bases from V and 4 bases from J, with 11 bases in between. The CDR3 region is CATSKGLENQPQHF. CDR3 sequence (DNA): TGTGCCACCAGCAAAGGCCTGGAAAATCAGCCCCAGCATTTT.

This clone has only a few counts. CDR3 protein: CASSAGQGSNTQYF. The CDR3 DNA is TGTGCCAGCAGCGCCGGACAGGGCTCGAATACGCAGTATTTT. This chain links TRBV9 with TRBJ2-3; TRBD1 matches at 8 bases. The germline CDR1 and CDR2 sequences are SGDLS and YYNGEE. The V and J ends lost 3 bases and 7 bases, in that order; junction bases with no gene match: 7. The CDR3 has 14 amino acids.

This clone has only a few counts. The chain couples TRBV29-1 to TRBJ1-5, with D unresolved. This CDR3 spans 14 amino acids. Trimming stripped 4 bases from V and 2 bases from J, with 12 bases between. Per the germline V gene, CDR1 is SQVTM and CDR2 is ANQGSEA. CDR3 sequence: CSVVKGDGNQPQHF. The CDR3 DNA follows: TGCAGCGTTGTTAAGGGAGATGGCAATCAGCCCCAGCATTTT.

The CDR3 sequence is CAFAPGSFTEAFF. Here the CDR3 DNA reads TGTGCCTTCGCTCCAGGGTCGTTCACTGAAGCTTTCTTT. The genes are TRBV30 and TRBJ1-1; a possible D gene is TRBD1 (5 bases). V was cut by 7 bases and J by 4 bases, with 16 bases left in between. Germline CDR1 is GTSNPN and CDR2 is SVGIG (reference sequence). This CDR3 region has 13 residues.

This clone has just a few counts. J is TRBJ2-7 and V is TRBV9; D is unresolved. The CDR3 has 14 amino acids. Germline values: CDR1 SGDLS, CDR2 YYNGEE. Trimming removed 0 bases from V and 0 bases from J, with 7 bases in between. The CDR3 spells CASSVVPSSYEQYF. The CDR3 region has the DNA TGTGCCAGCAGCGTAGTCCCGAGCTCCTACGAGCAGTACTTC.

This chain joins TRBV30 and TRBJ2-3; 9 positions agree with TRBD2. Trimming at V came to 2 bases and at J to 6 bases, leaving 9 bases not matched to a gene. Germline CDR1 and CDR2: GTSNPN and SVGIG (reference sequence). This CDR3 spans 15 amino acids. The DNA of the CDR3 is TGTGCCTGGAGTCGGAGCGGGGGGCCCCGGGATACGCAGTATTTT. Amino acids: CAWSRSGGPRDTQYF.

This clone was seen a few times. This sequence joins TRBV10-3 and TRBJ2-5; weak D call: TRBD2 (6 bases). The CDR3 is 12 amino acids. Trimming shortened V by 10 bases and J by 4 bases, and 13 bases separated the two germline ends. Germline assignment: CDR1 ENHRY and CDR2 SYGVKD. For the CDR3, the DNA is TGTGCCAGCGGGACCGAGGGAGAGACCCAGTACTTC. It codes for CASGTEGETQYF.